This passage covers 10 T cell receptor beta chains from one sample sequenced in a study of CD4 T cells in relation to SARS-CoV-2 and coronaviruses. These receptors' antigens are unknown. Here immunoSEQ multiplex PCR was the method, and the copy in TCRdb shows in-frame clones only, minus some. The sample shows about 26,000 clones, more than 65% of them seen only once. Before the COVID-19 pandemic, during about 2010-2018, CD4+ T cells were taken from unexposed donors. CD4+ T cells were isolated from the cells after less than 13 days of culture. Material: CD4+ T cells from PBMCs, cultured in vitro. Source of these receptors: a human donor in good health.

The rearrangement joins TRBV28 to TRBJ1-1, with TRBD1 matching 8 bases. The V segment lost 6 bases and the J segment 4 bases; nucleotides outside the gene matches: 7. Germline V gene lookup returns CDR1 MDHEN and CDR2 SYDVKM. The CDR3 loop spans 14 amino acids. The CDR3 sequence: CASSPGDRPTEAFF. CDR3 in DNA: TGTGCCAGCAGCCCTGGGGACAGGCCCACTGAAGCTTTCTTT.

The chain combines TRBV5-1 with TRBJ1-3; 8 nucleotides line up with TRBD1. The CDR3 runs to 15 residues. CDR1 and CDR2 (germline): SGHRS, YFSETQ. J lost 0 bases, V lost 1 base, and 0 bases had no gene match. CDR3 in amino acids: CASSLTGGSGNTIYF. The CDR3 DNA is TGCGCCAGCAGCTTGACAGGGGGCTCTGGAAACACCATATATTTT.

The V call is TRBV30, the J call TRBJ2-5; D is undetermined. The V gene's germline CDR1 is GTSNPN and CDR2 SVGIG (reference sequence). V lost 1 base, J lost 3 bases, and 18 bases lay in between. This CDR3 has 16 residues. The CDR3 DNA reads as TGTGCCTGGAGTGAAGGGTCCGACGGACGAAAAGAGACCCAGTACTTC. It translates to CAWSEGSDGRKETQYF.

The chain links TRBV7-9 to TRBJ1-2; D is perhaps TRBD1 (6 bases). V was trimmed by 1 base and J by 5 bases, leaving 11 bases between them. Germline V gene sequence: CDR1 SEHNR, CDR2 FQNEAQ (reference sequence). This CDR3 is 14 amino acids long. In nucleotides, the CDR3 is TGTGCCAGCAGCTTAGTAGGGACAACTTATGGCTACACCTTC. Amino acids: CASSLVGTTYGYTF. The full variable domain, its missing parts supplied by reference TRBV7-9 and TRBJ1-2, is DTGVSQNPRHKITKRGQNVTFRCDPISEHNRLYWYRQTLGQGPEFLTYFQNEAQLEKSRLLSDRFSAERPKGSFSTLEIQRTEQGDSAMYLCASSLVGTTYGYTFGSGTRLTVV.

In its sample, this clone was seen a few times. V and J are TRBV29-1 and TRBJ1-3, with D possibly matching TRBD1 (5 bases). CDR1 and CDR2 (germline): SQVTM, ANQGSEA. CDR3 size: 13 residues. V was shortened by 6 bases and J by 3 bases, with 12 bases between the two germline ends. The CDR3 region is CSVRGLGGNTIYF. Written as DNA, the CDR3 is TGCAGCGTGAGGGGACTGGGTGGAAACACCATATATTTT.

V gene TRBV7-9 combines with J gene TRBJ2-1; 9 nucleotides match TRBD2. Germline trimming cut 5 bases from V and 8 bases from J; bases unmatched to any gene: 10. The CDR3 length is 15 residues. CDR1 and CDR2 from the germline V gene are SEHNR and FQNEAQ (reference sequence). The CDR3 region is CASSALAGGPYEQFF. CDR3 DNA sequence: TGTGCCAGCAGCGCGCTCGCGGGGGGGCCGTATGAGCAGTTCTTC.

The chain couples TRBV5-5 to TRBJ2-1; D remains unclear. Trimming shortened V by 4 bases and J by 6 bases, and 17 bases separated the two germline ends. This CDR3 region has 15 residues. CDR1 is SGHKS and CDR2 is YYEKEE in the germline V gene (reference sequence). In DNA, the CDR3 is TGTGCCAGCAGCGCCGACGTAACAGAGGTCAATGAGCAGTTCTTC. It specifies CASSADVTEVNEQFF.

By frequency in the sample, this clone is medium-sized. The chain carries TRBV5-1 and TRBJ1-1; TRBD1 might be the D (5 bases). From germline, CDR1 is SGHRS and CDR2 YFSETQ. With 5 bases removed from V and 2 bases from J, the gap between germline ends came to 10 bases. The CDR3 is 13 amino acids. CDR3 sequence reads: CASSSGVNTEAFF. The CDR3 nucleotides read TGCGCCAGCAGTTCGGGGGTTAACACTGAAGCTTTCTTT.

The CDR3 DNA sequence: TGTGCCGTGTCGGAGAACACTGAAGCTTTCTTT. Translating it yields CAVSENTEAFF. This chain connects TRBV7-9 to TRBJ1-1; D unresolved. The germline V and J ends were trimmed by 11 bases and 1 base, with 8 bases remaining between them. The CDR3 is 11 amino acids. The germline CDR1 and CDR2 sequences are SEHNR and FQNEAQ (reference sequence). Supplemented by reference TRBV7-9 and TRBJ1-1, the full variable domain reads DTGVSQNPRHKITKRGQNVTFRCDPISEHNRLYWYRQTLGQGPEFLTYFQNEAQLEKSRLLSDRFSAERPKGSFSTLEIQRTEQGDSAMYLCAVSENTEAFFGQGTRLTVV.

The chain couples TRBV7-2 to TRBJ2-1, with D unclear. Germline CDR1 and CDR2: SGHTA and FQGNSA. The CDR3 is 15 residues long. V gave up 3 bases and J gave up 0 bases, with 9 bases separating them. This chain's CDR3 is CASSFLSSSYNEQFF. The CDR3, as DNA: TGTGCCAGCAGCTTCTTGTCGAGCTCCTACAATGAGCAGTTCTTC. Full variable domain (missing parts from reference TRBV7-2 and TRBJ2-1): GAGVSQSPSNKVTEKGKDVELRCDPISGHTALYWYRQSLGQGLEFLIYFQGNSAPDKSGLPSDRFSAERTGGSVSTLTIQRTQQEDSAVYLCASSFLSSSYNEQFFGPGTRLTVL.